The source of this TCR beta chain is a study of shared clonotypes between healthy human individuals. Notes on this clone: Its target is not known.

TCRdb's copy holds only in-frame clones and misses some; the assay was immunoSEQ multiplex PCR. The table lists 2,500,000 or so clones, roughly 93% of them singletons. Study conclusions and caveats: As a rule, naive subsets had a larger estimated richness than memory subsets. Blood was the sole source, and tissue repertoires probably differ.

The germline CDR1 and CDR2 sequences are SQVTM and ANQGSEA. J was trimmed by 8 bases and V by 0 bases; bases with no gene match: 6. CDR3 length equals 15 residues. This TCR came from a man aged 18 to 29 in good health. Some clones in this sample may be carry-over from other donors' samples. The chain employs TRBV29-1 and TRBJ2-1; TRBD2 matches 11 bases. The sample consisted of naive CD4+ T cells from PBMCs. Subset reported: CD45RA+ positively selected. The CDR3 spells CSVEDQLAGVHEQFF. DNA for the CDR3: TGCAGCGTTGAAGATCAACTAGCGGGAGTACATGAGCAGTTCTTC.